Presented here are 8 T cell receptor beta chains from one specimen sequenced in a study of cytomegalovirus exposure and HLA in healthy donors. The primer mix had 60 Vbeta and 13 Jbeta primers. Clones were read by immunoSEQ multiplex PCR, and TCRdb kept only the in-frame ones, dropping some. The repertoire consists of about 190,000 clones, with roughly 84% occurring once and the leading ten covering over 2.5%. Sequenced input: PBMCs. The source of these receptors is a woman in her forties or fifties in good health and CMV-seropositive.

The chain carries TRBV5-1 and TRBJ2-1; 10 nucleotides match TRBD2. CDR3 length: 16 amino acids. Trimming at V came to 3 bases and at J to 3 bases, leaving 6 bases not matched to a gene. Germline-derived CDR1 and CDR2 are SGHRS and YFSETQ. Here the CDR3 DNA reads TGCGCCAGCAGCTCTGGACTAGCGGAGCGCTACAATGAGCAGTTCTTC. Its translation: CASSSGLAERYNEQFF.

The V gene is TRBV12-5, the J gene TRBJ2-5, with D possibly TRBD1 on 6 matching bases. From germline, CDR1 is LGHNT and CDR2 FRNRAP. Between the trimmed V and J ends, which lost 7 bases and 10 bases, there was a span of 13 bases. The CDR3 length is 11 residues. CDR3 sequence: CASALIGGQYF. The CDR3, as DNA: TGTGCTAGTGCCCTTATAGGGGGCCAGTACTTC.

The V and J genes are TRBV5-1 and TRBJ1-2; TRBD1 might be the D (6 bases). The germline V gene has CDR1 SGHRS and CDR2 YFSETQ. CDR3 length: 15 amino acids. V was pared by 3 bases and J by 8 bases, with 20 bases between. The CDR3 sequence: CASSSTGQGSRGYTF. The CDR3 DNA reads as TGCGCCAGCAGCTCAACGGGACAAGGATCTCGGGGCTACACCTTC.

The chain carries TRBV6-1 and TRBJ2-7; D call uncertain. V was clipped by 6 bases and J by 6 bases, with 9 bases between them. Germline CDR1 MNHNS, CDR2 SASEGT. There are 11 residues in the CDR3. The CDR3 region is CASRLTIEQYF. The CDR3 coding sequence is TGTGCCAGCAGATTGACAATCGAGCAGTACTTC.

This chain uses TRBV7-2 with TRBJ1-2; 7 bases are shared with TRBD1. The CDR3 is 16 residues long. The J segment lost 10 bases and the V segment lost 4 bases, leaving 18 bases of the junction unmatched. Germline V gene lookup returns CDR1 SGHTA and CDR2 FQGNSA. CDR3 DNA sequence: TGTGCCAGCAGCTCCATGACCCGACGGACAGGAGGGGACTACACCTTC. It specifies CASSSMTRRTGGDYTF. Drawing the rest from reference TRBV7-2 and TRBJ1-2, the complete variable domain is GAGVSQSPSNKVTEKGKDVELRCDPISGHTALYWYRQSLGQGLEFLIYFQGNSAPDKSGLPSDRFSAERTGGSVSTLTIQRTQQEDSAVYLCASSSMTRRTGGDYTFGSGTRLTVV.

CDR3: CASSYQAGPGDTQYF. The CDR3 DNA reads TGTGCCAGCAGCTACCAAGCGGGGCCCGGGGATACGCAGTATTTT. This chain uses TRBV7-9 with TRBJ2-3; 7 bases are shared with TRBD2. The CDR3 consists of 15 residues. Germline loops: CDR1 SEHNR, CDR2 FQNEAQ (reference sequence). V dropped 4 bases and J dropped 6; count of bases not matched to a gene: 10.

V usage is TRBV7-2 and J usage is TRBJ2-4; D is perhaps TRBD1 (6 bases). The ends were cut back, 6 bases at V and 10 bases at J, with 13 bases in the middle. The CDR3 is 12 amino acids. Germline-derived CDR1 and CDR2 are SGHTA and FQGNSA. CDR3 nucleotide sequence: TGTGCCAGCAGTTCCGGGACAACGATTCAGTACTTC. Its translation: CASSSGTTIQYF.

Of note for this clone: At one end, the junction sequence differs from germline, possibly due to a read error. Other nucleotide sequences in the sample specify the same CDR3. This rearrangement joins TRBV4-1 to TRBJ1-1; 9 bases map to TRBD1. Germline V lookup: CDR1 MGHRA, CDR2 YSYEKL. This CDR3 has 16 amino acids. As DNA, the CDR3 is TGTGCCAGCAGCCAAGAAGGGGGACAGGGACGCCCTGAAGCTTTCTTT. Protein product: CASSQEGGQGRPEAFF.